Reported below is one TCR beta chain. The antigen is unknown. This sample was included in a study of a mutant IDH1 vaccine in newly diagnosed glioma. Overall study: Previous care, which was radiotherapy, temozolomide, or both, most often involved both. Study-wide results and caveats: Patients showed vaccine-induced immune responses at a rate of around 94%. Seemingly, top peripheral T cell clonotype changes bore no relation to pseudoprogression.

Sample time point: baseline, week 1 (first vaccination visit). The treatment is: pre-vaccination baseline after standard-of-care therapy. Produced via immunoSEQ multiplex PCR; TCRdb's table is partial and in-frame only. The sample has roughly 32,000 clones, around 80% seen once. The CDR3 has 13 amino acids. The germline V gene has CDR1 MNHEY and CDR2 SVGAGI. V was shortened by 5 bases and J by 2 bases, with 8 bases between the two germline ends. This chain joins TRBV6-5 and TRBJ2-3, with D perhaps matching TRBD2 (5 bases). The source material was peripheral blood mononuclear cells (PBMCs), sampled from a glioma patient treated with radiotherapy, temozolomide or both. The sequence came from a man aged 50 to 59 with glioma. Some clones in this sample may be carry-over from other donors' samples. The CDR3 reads CASSPGYTDTQYF. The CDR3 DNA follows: TGTGCCAGCAGTCCGGGGTACACAGATACGCAGTATTTT.